Below, one T cell receptor (beta chain) is given with its context. Its antigen is not known. Trimming removed 0 bases from V and 5 bases from J, with 19 bases in between. The CDR3 length is 17 residues. Germline V lookup: CDR1 MGHRA, CDR2 YSYEKL. The repertoire was sequenced with immunoSEQ multiplex PCR; TCRdb's copy has only in-frame clones and lacks some. This sample carries roughly 2,000,000 clones, around 95% of them seen once, and the ten largest clones take less than 2%. These data belong to a study of shared clonotypes between healthy human individuals. The naive CD8 population came from CD45RO-negative cells selected for CCR7, without terminally differentiated effector memory CD45RA+ cells. Study-wide results and limits: Although depth was large, rarefaction showed that sequencing of the sorted subsets was incomplete.

This receptor was taken from a man between 18 and 35 years old in good health. Some clones in this sample may be carry-over from other donors' samples. This chain joins TRBV4-1 and TRBJ1-1, with D perhaps TRBD1 (5 bases). The sequencing sample was made of naive CD8+ T cells from PBMCs. The CDR3 protein is CASSQDRYARTHTEAFF. The CDR3 nucleotides are TGCGCCAGCAGCCAAGATCGATACGCCAGGACACATACTGAAGCTTTCTTT.